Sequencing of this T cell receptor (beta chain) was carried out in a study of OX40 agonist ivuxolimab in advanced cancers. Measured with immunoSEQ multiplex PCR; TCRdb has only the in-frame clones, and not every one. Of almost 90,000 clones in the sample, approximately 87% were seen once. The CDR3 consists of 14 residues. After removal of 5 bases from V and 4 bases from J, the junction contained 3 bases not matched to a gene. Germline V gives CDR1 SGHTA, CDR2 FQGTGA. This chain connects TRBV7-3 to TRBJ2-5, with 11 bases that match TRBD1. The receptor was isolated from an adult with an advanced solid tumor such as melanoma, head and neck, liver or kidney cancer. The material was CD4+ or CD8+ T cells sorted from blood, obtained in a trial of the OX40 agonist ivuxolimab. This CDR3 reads CASSPGTGGETQYF. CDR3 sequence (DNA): TGTGCCAGCAGCCCCGGGACAGGGGGAGAGACCCAGTACTTC.